This T cell receptor beta chain was captured in a study of response to subunit inactivated influenza vaccine. This clonotype has a handful of counts. Its matching antigen is unknown. Study-level findings and limits: A suggestion made by the authors is that each seasonal influenza vaccination recruits few new T cells.

TCRdb re-called the RT-PCR reads through MiXCR, storing one row per CDR3 protein. In the table there are about 610,000 distinct CDR3 sequences, less than 15% of which are singletons. The germline V gene encodes CDR1 SQVTM and CDR2 ANQGSEA. This CDR3 spans 15 amino acids. Unmatched junction bases numbered 7, after V lost 2 bases and J lost 4 bases. This receptor was taken from a man in his forties or fifties who received an inactivated influenza vaccine. The J gene is TRBJ2-2, the V gene TRBV29-1; 7 nucleotides agree with TRBD1. Sequenced here: PBMCs from blood, sampled about 12 days after vaccination. The CDR3 loop is CSVERRQGATGELFF. The CDR3 DNA is TGCAGCGTTGAACGTAGACAGGGTGCCACCGGGGAGCTGTTTTTT.